This T cell receptor (beta chain) was identified during a study of T cell changes during pregnancy in multiple sclerosis. The data were produced by immunoSEQ multiplex PCR, yet TCRdb's version contains in-frame clones alone and is incomplete. The sample has about 75,000 clones, 75% to 95% seen once. V trimming: 6 bases; J trimming: 0 bases; junction bases outside the gene matches: 12. The CDR3 runs 17 residues. The V gene's germline CDR1 is KGHSH and CDR2 LQKENI. The TCR sequence derives from a female donor with multiple sclerosis, enrolled in a pregnancy study. The genes are TRBV18 and TRBJ1-1; 8 bases align to TRBD1. The specimen comprised CD4+ T cells from peripheral blood mononuclear cells, sampled before pregnancy. CDR3 coding DNA: TGTGCCAGCTCTATGAAAGCAGGGGGCTTTATGAACACTGAAGCTTTCTTT. This sequence encodes CASSMKAGGFMNTEAFF.